The present T cell receptor beta chain was sequenced within a study of blood T cells in healthy people across ages. Study-wide points: The study could not conclusively compare naive and antigen-experienced cells, given its unsorted PBMCs.

CDR1 and CDR2 from the germline V gene are SQVTM and ANQGSEA. J lost 13 bases, V lost 4 bases, and 14 bases had no gene match. The CDR3 runs 14 residues. The donors, all healthy, were Caucasians living in Russia, aged about 6 to 100. Points on this clonotype: Its antigen is currently unknown.

Primed by a sample-barcoded 5' primer and a J-beta primer mix, a second PCR proceeded for about 6 to 11 cycles. Carrying 12 random nucleotides, a template-switch adaptor labeled each individual cDNA molecule. MiXCR, run by TCRdb on the 5' RACE reads, gives a single entry per CDR3 protein. The sample shows roughly 1.7 million distinct CDR3 sequences, roughly 30% of them seen only once. The clonotype comes from a woman under 40 in good health. The chain recombines TRBV29-1 with TRBJ2-1; 9 bases line up with TRBD2. Specimen: blood. CDR3 nucleotide sequence: TGCAGCGTTGCAGGTCGCGGGAGGGGAGAGACCCAGTTCTTC. Translation: CSVAGRGRGETQFF.